The 5 T cell receptor beta chains listed next were all sequenced from one sample in a study of T-cell memory formation after mild COVID-19. Via MiXCR, TCRdb re-called the 5' RACE reads, giving one row per CDR3 protein. The sample consists of tens of thousands of distinct CDR3 sequences, around 16% of them appearing once. Material: PBMCs or a T cell subset sorted from them (not recorded which). These TCRs come from a man in his late teens or twenties who had mild COVID-19 (a few samples of this study predate the infection). Cell type and time point are not known.

This chain links TRBV6-2 or TRBV6-3 with TRBJ2-7; TRBD2 might be the D (6 bases). Germline V gene lookup returns CDR1 MNHEY and CDR2 SVGEGT. The CDR3 contains 17 residues. Trimming left V 5 bases short and J 4 bases short, with 24 bases between. The CDR3 DNA reads as TGTGCCAGCAGTCTCCGTCGTCGACTAGTGCCTTCTTACGAGCAGTACGTC. Protein: CASSLRRRLVPSYEQYV.

The table lists this clonotype with a few counts. The CDR3 DNA sequence: TGCGCCAGCAGCCCCGAGCGGGGGGGCTCCAATGAGCAGTTCTTC. This gives the protein CASSPERGGSNEQFF. The rearrangement links TRBV5-1 to TRBJ2-1; 10 positions match TRBD2. J was trimmed by 6 bases and V by 4 bases; bases with no gene match: 7. Germline CDR1 SGHRS, CDR2 YFSETQ. The CDR3 sequence is 15 residues long.

The genes are TRBV7-9 and TRBJ2-5, with D hard to call. The CDR3 covers 13 residues. V was shortened by 2 bases and J by 4 bases, with 8 bases between the two germline ends. Germline-derived CDR1 and CDR2 are SEHNR and FQNEAQ (reference sequence). This chain's CDR3 is CASSLRPLETQYF. The CDR3 DNA reads TGTGCCAGCAGCTTACGTCCGCTAGAGACCCAGTACTTC.

This clonotype was detected only a few times. V is TRBV12-3 or TRBV12-4 and J is TRBJ2-7; no definite D call. Trimming cost V 5 bases and J 3 bases, with 8 bases left between them. This CDR3 has 12 residues. CDR3 nucleotides: TGTGCCAGCAGTCCCCGCTACTACGAGCAGTACTTC. The encoded protein is CASSPRYYEQYF.

Ten or more counts support this clonotype. This sequence joins TRBV11-2 and TRBJ2-7; D is unclear. The CDR3 sequence is 14 residues long. Trimming pared 1 base from V and 3 bases from J, leaving 10 bases between. Germline V CDR1 and CDR2: SGHAT, FQNNGV. Written as DNA, the CDR3 is TGTGCCAGCAGCTTAGCCGTAGGGATCTACGAGCAGTACTTC. Encoded protein: CASSLAVGIYEQYF.